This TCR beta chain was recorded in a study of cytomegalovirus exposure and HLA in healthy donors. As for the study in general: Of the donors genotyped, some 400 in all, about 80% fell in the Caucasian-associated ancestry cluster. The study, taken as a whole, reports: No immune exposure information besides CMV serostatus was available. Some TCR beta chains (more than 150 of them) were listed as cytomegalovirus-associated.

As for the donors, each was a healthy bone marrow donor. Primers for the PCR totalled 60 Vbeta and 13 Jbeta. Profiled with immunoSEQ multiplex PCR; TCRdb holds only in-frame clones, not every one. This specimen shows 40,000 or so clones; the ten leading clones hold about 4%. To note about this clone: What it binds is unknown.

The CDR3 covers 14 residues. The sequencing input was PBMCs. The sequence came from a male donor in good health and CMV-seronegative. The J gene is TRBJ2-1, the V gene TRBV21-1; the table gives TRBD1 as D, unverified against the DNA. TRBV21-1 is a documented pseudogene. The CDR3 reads CASGIRQLLNEQFF. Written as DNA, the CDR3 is TGTGCCAGCGGAATTCGACAGTTACTCAATGAGCAGTTCTTC.